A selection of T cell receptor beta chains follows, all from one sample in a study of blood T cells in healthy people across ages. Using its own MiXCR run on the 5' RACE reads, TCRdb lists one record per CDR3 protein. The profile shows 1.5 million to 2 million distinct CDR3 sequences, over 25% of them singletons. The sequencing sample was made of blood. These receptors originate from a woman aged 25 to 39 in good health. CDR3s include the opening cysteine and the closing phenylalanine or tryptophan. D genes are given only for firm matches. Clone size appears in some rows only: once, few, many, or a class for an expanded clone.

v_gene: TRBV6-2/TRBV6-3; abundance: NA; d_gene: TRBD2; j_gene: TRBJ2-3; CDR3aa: CASSYQREPTDTQYF; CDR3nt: TGTGCCAGCAGTTACCAGCGGGAACCCACAGATACGCAGTATTTT
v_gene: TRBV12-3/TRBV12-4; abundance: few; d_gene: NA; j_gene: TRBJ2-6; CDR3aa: CASSLVRTSGANVLTF; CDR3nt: TGTGCCAGCAGTTTGGTACGGACCTCTGGGGCCAACGTCCTGACTTTC
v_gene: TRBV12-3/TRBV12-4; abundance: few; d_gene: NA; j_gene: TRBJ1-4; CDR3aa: CASTPGVGGEKLFF; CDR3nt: TGTGCCAGCACTCCGGGAGTGGGAGGTGAAAAACTGTTTTTT
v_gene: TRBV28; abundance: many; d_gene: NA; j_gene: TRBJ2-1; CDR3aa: CASSAPRGAYNEQFF; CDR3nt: TGTGCCAGCAGTGCCCCCCGAGGGGCCTACAATGAGCAGTTCTTC
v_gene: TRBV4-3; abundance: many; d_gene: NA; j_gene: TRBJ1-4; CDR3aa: CASSSRGGEKLFF; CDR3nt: TGCGCCAGCAGCTCCCGTGGAGGCGAAAAACTGTTTTTT
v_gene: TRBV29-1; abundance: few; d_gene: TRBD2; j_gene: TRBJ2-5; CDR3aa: CSVVGGGKETQYF; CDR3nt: TGCAGCGTTGTTGGGGGGGGGAAAGAGACCCAGTACTTC
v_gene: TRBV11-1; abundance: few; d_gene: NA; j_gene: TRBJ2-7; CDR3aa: CASSPLPSRHEQYF; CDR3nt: TGTGCCAGCAGCCCACTTCCGAGTAGGCACGAGCAGTACTTC
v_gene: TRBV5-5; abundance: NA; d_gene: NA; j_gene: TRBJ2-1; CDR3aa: CASSPGADNLYEQFF; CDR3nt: TGTGCCAGCAGTCCGGGGGCCGACAACCTCTATGAGCAGTTCTTC
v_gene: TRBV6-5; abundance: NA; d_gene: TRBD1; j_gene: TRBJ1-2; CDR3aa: CASSNTGGANHGYTF; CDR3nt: TGTGCCAGCAGTAATACAGGGGGGGCTAACCATGGCTACACCTTC
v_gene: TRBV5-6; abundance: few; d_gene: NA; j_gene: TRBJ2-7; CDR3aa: CASSAAWDNFYEQYF; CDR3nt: TGTGCCAGCAGCGCCGCTTGGGACAATTTCTACGAGCAGTACTTC
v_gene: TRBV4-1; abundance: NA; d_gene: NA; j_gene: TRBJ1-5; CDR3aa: CASSQGWDSNQPQHF; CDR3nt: TGCGCCAGCAGCCAGGGATGGGATAGCAATCAGCCCCAGCATTTT
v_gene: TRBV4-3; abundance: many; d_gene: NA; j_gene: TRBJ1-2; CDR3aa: CASSQGRGGNYGYTF; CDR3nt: TGCGCCAGCAGCCAGGGACGCGGGGGCAACTATGGCTACACCTTC
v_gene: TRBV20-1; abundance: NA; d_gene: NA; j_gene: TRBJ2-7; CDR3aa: CSAKVQGSSWYEQYF; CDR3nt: TGCAGTGCTAAGGTTCAGGGCAGCTCGTGGTACGAGCAGTACTTC
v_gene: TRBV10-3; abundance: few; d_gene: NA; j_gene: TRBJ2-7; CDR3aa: CAISETNNEQYF; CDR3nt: TGTGCCATCAGTGAGACCAACAATGAGCAGTACTTC
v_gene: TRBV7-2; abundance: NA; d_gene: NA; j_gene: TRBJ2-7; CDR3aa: CASSFRDGDEQYF; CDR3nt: TGTGCCAGCAGCTTCCGGGATGGCGACGAGCAGTACTTC
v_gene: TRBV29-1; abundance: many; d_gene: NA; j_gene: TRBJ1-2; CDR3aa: CSVFSEVFGYTF; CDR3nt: TGCAGCGTTTTCTCGGAGGTCTTTGGCTACACCTTC
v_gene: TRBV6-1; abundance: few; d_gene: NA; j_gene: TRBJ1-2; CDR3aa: CASSELGGGGYTF; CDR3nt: TGTGCCAGCAGTGAGTTAGGGGGTGGTGGCTACACCTTC
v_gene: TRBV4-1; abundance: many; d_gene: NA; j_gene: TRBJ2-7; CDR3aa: CASSQQTNYEQYF; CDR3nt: TGCGCCAGCAGCCAGCAAACAAATTACGAGCAGTACTTC
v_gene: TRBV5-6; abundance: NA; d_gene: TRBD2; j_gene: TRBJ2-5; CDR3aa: CASSAKISGTRQETQYF; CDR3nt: TGTGCCAGCAGCGCGAAAATCTCCGGGACTAGACAAGAGACCCAGTACTTC
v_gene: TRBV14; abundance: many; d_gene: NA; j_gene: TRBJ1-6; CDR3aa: CASSQGRVTLHF; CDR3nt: TGTGCCAGCAGCCAAGGTCGGGTCACCCTCCACTTT
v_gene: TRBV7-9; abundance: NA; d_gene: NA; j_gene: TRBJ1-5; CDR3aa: CASTSDGPPNQPQHF; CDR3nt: TGTGCCAGCACCTCCGACGGACCCCCGAATCAGCCCCAGCATTTT
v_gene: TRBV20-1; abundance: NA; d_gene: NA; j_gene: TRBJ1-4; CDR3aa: CSASLRTEDEKLFF; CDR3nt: TGCAGTGCTAGCTTACGGACAGAGGATGAAAAACTGTTTTTT
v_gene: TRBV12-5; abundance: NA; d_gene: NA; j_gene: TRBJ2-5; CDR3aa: CASGLVVLRAENYEQYF; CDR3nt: NA
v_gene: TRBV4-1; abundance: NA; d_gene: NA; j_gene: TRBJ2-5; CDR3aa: CASSQERTLGQETQYF; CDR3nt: TGCGCCAGCAGTCAAGAGAGGACCTTGGGCCAAGAGACCCAGTACTTC
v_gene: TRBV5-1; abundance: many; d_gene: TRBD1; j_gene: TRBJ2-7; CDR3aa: CASSRGQGSYEQYF; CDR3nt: TGTGCCAGCAGCAGAGGACAGGGAAGCTACGAGCAGTACTTC
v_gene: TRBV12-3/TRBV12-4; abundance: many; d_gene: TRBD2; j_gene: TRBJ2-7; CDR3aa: CASSATSGIREQYF; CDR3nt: TGTGCCAGCAGTGCGACTAGCGGGATAAGGGAGCAGTACTTC
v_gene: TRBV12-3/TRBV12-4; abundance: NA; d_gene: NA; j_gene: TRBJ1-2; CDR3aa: CASSLLNAYEGYTF; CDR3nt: TGTGCCAGCAGTTTATTGAATGCTTATGAGGGCTACACCTTC
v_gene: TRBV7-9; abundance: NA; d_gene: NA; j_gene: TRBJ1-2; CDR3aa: CASSSGVEILEYGYTF; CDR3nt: TGTGCCAGCAGCTCGGGCGTCGAAATCCTTGAATATGGCTACACCTTC
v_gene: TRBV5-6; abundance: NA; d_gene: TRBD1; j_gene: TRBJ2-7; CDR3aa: CASSFAGQGSEQYF; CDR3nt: TGTGCCAGCAGCTTTGCTGGACAGGGGAGTGAGCAGTACTTC
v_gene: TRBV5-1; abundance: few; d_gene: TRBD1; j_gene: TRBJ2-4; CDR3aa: CAGSFGQGRDEQYF; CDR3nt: TGCGCCGGCAGCTTTGGACAGGGAAGGGATGAGCAGTACTTC
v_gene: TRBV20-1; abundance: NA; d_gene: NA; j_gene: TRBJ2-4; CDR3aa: CSAHVALAKNIQYF; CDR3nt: TGCAGTGCCCACGTCGCTTTAGCCAAAAACATTCAGTACTTC
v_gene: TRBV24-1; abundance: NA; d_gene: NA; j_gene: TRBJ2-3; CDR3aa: CATSGLGGKQGWGTDTQYF; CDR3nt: TGTGCCACCAGCGGTCTTGGGGGGAAACAGGGGTGGGGCACAGATACGCAGTATTTT
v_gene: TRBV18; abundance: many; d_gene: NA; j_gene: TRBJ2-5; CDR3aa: CASSPPAVRETQYF; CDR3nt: TGTGCCAGCTCACCACCCGCAGTAAGGGAGACCCAGTACTTC
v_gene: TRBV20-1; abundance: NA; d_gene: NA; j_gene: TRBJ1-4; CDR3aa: CSARAPGGEKLFF; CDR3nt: TGCAGTGCTAGAGCCCCAGGCGGGGAAAAACTGTTTTTT
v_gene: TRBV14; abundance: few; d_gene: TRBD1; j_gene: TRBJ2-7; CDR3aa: CASSQAFRDRGYRRGSYEQYF; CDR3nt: TGTGCCAGCAGCCAAGCCTTTCGGGACAGGGGATACAGGCGAGGCTCATACGAGCAGTACTTC
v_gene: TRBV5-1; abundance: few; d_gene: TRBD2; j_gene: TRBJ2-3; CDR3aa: CASSYGLAVSTDTQYF; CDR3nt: TGCGCCAGCAGCTATGGACTAGCGGTATCCACAGATACGCAGTATTTT
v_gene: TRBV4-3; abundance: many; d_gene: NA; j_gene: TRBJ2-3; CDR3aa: CASSLGLIDTQYF; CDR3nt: TGCGCCAGCAGCCTAGGACTAATCGATACGCAGTATTTT